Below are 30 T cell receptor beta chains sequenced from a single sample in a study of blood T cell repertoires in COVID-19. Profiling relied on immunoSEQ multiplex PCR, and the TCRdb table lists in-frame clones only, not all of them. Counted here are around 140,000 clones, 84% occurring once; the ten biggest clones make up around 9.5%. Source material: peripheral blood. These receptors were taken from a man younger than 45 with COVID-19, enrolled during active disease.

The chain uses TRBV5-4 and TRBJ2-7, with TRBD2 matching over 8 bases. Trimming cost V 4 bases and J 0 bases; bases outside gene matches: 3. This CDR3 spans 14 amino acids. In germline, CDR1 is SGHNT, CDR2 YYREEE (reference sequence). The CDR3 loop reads CASSPGGPSYEQYF. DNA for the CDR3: TGTGCCAGCAGCCCGGGGGGGCCCTCCTACGAGCAGTACTTC.

CDR3 residues: CASSGTWGYTF. The CDR3, as DNA: TGTGCCAGCAGTGGAACATGGGGCTACACCTTC. The chain is built from TRBV2 and TRBJ1-2; D gene ambiguous. The CDR3 is made up of 11 amino acids. The germline V gene has CDR1 SNHLY and CDR2 FYNNEI. V gave up 4 bases and J gave up 8 bases, with 8 bases separating them.

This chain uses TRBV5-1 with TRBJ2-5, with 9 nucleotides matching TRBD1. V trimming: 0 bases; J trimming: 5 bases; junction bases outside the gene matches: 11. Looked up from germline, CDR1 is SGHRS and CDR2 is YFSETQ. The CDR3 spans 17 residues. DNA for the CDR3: TGCGCCAGCAGCTTGGGAACCGGGACAGGGAATGTGGAGACCCAGTACTTC. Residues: CASSLGTGTGNVETQYF. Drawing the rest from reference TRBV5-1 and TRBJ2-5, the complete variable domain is KAGVTQTPRYLIKTRGQQVTLSCSPISGHRSVSWYQQTPGQGLQFLFEYFSETQRNKGNFPGRFSGRQFSNSRSEMNVSTLELGDSALYLCASSLGTGTGNVETQYFGPGTRLLVL.

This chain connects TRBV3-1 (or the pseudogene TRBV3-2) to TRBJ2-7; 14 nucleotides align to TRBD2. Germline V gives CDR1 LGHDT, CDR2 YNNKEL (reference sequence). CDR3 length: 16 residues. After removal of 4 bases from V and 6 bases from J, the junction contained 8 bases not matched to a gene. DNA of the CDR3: TGTGCCAGCAGCCCGTTATCGGGACTAGCGGGAGTCGAGCAGTACTTC. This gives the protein CASSPLSGLAGVEQYF.

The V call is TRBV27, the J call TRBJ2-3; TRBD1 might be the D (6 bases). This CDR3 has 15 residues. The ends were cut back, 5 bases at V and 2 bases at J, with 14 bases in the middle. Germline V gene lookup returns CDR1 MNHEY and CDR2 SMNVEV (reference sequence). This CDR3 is CASSLTGFDTDTQYF. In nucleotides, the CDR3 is TGTGCCAGCAGTCTAACAGGGTTCGACACAGATACGCAGTATTTT.

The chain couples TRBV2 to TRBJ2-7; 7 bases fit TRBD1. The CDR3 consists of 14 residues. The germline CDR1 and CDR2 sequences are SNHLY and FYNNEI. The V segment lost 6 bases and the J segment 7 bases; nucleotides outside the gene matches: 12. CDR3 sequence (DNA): TGTGCCAGCAGCCTACACCGGGACAGCCTGGAGCAGTACTTC. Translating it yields CASSLHRDSLEQYF.

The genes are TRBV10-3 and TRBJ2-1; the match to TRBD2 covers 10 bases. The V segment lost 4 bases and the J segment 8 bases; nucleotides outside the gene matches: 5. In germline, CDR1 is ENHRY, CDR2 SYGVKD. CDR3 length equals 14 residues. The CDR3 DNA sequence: TGTGCCATCAGTGTAACTAGCGGGATTGATGAGCAGTTCTTC. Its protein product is CAISVTSGIDEQFF.

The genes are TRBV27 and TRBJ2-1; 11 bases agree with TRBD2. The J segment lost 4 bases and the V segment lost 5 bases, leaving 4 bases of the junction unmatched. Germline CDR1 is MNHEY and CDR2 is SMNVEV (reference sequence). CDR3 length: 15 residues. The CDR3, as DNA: TGTGCCAGCAGTCTTCTAGCGGGAGGTTACAATGAGCAGTTCTTC. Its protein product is CASSLLAGGYNEQFF.

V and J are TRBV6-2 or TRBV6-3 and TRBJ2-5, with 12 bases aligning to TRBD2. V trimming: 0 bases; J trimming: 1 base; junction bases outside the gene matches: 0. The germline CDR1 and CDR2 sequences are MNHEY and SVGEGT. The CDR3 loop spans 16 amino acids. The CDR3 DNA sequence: TGTGCCAGCAGTTACTCGACTAGCGGGGGCCAAGAGACCCAGTACTTC. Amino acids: CASSYSTSGGQETQYF.

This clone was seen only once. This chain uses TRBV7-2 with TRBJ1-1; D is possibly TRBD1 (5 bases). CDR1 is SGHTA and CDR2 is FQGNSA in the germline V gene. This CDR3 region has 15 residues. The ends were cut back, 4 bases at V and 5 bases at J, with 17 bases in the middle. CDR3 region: CASSSQPGGGTEAFF. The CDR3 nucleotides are TGTGCCAGCAGCTCCCAGCCCGGGGGAGGGACTGAAGCTTTCTTT.

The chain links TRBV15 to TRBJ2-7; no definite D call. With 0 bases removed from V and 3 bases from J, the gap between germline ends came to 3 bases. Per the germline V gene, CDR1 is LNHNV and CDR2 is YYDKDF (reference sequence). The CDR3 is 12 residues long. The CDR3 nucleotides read TGTGCCACCAGCAGAGACTACTACGAGCAGTACTTC. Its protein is CATSRDYYEQYF.

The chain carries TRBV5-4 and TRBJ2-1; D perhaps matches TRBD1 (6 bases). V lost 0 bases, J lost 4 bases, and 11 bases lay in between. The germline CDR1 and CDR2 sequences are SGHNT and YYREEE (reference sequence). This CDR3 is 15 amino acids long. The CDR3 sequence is CASSLDEQGYNEQFF. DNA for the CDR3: TGTGCCAGCAGCTTGGATGAACAGGGTTACAATGAGCAGTTCTTC.

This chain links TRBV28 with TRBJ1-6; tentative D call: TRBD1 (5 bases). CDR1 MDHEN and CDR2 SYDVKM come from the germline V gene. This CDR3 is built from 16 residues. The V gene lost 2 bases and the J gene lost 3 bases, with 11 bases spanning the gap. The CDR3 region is CASSLLGHDYNSPLHF. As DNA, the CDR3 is TGTGCCAGCAGTTTACTCGGACATGACTATAATTCACCCCTCCACTTT.

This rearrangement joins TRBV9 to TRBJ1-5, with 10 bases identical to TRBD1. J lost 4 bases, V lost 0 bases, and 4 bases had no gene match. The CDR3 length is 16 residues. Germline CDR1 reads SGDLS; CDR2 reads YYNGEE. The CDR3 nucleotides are TGTGCCAGCAGCGTAGGCGACAGGGGGCCTAATCAGCCCCAGCATTTT. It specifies CASSVGDRGPNQPQHF.

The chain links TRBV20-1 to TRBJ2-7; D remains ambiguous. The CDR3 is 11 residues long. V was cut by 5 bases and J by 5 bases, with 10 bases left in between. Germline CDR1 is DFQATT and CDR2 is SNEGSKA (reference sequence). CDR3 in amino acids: CSAVTVHEQYF. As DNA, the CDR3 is TGCAGTGCTGTGACTGTGCACGAGCAGTACTTC.

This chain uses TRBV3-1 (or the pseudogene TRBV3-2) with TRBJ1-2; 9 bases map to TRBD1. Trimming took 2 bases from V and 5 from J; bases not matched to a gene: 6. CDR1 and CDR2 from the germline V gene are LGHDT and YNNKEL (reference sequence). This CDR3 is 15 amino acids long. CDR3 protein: CASSQPDRGGYGYTF. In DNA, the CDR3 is TGTGCCAGCAGCCAACCCGACAGGGGGGGTTATGGCTACACCTTC.

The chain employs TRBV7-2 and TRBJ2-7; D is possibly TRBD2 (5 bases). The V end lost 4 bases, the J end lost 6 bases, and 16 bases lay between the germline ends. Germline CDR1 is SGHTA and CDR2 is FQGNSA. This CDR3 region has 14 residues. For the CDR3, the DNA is TGTGCCAGCAGCTCCGGCGCGGGCTCCGGCGAGCAGTACTTC. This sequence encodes CASSSGAGSGEQYF.

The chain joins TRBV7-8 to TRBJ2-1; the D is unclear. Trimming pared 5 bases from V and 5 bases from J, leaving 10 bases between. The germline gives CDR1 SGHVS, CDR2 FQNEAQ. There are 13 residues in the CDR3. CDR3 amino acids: CASSPLRDNEQFF. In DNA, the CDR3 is TGTGCCAGCAGCCCGCTTCGGGACAATGAGCAGTTCTTC.

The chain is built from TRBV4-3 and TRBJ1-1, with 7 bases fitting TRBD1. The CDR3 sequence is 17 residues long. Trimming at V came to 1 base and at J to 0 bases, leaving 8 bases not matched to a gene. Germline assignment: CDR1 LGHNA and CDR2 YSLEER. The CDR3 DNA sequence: TGCGCCAGCAGCCAAGTTACCAAACAGGGGATGAACACTGAAGCTTTCTTT. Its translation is CASSQVTKQGMNTEAFF.

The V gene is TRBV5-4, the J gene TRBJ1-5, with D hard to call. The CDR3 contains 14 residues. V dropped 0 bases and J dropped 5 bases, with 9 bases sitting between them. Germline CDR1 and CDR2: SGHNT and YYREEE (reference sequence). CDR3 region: CASSLAGGDQPQHF. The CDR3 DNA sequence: TGTGCCAGCAGCTTGGCCGGCGGGGATCAGCCCCAGCATTTT.

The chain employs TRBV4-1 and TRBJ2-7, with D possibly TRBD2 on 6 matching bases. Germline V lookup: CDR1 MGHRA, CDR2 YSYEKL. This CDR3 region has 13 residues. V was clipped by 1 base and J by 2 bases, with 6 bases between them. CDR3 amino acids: CASSQGGAYEQYF. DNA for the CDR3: TGCGCCAGCAGCCAAGGGGGGGCCTACGAGCAGTACTTC.

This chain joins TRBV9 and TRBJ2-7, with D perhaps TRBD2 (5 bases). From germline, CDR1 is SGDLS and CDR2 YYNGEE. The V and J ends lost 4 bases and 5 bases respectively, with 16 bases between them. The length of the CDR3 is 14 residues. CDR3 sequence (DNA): TGTGCCAGCAGCCTCACCACGGGGAACAACGAGCAGTACTTC. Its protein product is CASSLTTGNNEQYF.

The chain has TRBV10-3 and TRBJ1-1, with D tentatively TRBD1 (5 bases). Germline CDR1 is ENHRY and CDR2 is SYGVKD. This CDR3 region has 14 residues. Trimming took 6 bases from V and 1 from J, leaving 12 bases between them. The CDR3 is CAISEGHSNTEAFF. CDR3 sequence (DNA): TGTGCCATCAGCGAGGGGCACTCGAACACTGAAGCTTTCTTT.

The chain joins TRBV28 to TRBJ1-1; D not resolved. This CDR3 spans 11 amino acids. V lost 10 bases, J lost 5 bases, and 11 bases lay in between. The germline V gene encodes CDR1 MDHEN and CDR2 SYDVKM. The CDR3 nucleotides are TGTGCCACCCACCCGGGAACTGAAGCTTTCTTT. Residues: CATHPGTEAFF.

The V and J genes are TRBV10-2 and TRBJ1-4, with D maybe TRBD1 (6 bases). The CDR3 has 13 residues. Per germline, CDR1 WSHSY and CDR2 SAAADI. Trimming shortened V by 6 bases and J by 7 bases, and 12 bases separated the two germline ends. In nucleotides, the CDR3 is TGCGCCAGCAGGCCGAGGACAGTTGAAAAACTGTTTTTT. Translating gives CASRPRTVEKLFF.

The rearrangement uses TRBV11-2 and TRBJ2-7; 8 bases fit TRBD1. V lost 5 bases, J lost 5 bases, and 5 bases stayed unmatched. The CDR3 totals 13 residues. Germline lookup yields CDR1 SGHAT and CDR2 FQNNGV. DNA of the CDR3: TGTGCCAGCAGCCTAGCAGGGGGCGACGAGCAGTACTTC. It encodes CASSLAGGDEQYF.

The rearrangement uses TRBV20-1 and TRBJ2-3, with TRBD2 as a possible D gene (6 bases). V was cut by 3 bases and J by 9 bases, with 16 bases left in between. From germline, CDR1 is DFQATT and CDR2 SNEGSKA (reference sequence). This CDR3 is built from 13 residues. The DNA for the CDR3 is TGCAGTGCTAGTCCGGCGGGGAGTGGAACGCAGTATTTT. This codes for CSASPAGSGTQYF.

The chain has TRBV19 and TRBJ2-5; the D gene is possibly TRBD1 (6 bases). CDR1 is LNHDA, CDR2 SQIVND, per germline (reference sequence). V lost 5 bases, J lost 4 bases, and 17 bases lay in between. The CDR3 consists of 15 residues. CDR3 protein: CASSHPRGEGETQYF. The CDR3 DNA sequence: TGTGCCAGTAGTCATCCCAGGGGCGAGGGAGAGACCCAGTACTTC.

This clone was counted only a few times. This CDR3 is CASSLVGAAVNEQFF. The CDR3 DNA sequence: TGTGCCAGCAGTTTGGTGGGGGCGGCGGTCAATGAGCAGTTCTTC. This chain links TRBV27 with TRBJ2-1; D is possibly TRBD1 (6 bases). The V end lost 3 bases, the J end lost 6 bases, and 15 bases lay between the germline ends. Germline CDR1 and CDR2: MNHEY and SMNVEV (reference sequence). This CDR3 has 15 residues.

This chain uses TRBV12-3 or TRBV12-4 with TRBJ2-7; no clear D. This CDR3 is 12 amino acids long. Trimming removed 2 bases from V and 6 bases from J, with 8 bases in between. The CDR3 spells CASSLTTREQYF. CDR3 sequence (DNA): TGTGCCAGCAGTTTAACGACACGCGAGCAGTACTTC.